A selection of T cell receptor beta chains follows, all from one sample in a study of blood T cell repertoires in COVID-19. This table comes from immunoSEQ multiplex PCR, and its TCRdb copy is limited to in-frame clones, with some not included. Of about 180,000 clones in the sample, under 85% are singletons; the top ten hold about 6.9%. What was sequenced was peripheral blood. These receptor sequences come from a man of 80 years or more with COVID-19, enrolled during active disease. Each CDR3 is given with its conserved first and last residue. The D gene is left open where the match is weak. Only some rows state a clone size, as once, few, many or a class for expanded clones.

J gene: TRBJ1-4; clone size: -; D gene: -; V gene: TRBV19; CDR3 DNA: TGTGCCAGTAGCTCTCGCAACCCCGTCGGGAGTGAAAAACTGTTTTTT; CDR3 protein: CASSSRNPVGSEKLFF
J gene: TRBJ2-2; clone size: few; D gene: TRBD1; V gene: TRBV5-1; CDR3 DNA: TGCGCCAGCAGCTTGGGAGGGGGCATCACCGGGGAGCTGTTTTTT; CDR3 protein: CASSLGGGITGELFF
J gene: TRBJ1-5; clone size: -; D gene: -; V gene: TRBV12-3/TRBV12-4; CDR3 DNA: TGTGCCAGCAGACCAGGTGGGAATCAGCCCCAGCATTTT; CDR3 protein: CASRPGGNQPQHF
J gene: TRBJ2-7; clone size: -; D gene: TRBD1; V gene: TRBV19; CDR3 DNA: TGTGCCAGTAGTCAACAGGGGGCCACCTACGAGCAGTACTTC; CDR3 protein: CASSQQGATYEQYF
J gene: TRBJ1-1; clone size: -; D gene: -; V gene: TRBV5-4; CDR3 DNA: TGTGCCAGCAGCTTGGAAGGGGAGGGGGTCGCTGCTTTCTTT; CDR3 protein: CASSLEGEGVAAFF
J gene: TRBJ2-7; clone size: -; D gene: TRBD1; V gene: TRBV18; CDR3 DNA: TGTGCCAGCTCACAGACCGGGACAGTACGAACCTACGAGCAGTACTTC; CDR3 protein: CASSQTGTVRTYEQYF
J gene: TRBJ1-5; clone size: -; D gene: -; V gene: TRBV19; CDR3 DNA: TGTGCCAGTAGTATGGTGGGGGGGCCTCAGCCCCAGCATTTT; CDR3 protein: CASSMVGGPQPQHF
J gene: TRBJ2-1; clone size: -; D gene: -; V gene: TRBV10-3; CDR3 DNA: TGTGCCATCAGTGAGACCGGACAGAATGAGCAGTTCTTC; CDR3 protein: CAISETGQNEQFF
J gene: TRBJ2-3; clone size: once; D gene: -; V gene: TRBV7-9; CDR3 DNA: TGTGCCAGCAGCTTTTACTCTGGGGGGAGTTCAGATACGCAGTATTTT; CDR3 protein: CASSFYSGGSSDTQYF
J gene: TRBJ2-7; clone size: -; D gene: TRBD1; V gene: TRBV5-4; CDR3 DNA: TGTGCCAGCAGCTTGGGGGGACAGCCCGGGACCGAGCAGTACTTC; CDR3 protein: CASSLGGQPGTEQYF
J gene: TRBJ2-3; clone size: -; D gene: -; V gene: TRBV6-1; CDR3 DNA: TGTGCCAGCAGTGAAGCCCTGAGACAGGCCCTCACAGATACGCAGTATTTT; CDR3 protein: CASSEALRQALTDTQYF
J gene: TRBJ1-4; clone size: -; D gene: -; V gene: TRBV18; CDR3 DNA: TGTGCCAGCTCACCCTCCAGCCGGGGAAACGAAAAACTGTTTTTT; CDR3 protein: CASSPSSRGNEKLFF
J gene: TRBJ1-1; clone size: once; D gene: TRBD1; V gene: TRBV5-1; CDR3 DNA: TGCGCCAGCAGCACCGGACAGGGAGAGACCACTGAAGCTTTCTTT; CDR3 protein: CASSTGQGETTEAFF
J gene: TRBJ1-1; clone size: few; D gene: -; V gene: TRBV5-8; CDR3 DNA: TGTGCCAGCAGCTGGCCCGGGGGGAACACTGAAGCTTTCTTT; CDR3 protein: CASSWPGGNTEAFF
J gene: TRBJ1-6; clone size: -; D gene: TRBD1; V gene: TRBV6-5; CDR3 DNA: TGTGCCAGCAGTCAAAACAGGGGGGCTTCACCCCTCCACTTT; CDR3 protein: CASSQNRGASPLHF
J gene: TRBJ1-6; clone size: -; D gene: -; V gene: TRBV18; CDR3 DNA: TGTGCCAGCTCTCCCGAAAGCGAGGGAGGTTCACCCCTCCACTTT; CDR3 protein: CASSPESEGGSPLHF
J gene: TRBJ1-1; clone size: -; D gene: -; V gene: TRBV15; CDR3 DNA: TGTGCCACCAGCAGAGAGACCTACGGAGGCACTGAAGCTTTCTTT; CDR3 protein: CATSRETYGGTEAFF
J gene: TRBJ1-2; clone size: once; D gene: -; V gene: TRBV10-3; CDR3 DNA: TGTGCCATCAGTGAAGGCCGGGGGGGGCAGGACGGCGGCTACACCTTC; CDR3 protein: CAISEGRGGQDGGYTF
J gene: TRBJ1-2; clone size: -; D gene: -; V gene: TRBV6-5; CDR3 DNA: TGTGCCAGCAGTCGTACAGGGATAGGCAACTATGGCTACACCTTC; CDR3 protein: CASSRTGIGNYGYTF
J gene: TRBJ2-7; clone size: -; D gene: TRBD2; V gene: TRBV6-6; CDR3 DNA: TGTGCCAGCAGTCCCCCGGGGGGCGAGCAGTACTTC; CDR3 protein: CASSPPGGEQYF
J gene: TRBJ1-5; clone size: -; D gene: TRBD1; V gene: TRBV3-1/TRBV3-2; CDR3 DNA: TGTGCCAGCAGCCAAGACCAGGGGGCCTCTCAGCCCCAGCATTTT; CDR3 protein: CASSQDQGASQPQHF
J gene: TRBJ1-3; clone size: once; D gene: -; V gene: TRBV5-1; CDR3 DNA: TGCGCCAGCAGCTCGGACAGTGTAAACACCATATATTTT; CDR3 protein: CASSSDSVNTIYF
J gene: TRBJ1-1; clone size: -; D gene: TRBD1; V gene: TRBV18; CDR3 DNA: TGTGCCAGCTCACCCGGACAGGGACACACTGAAGCTTTCTTT; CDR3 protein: CASSPGQGHTEAFF
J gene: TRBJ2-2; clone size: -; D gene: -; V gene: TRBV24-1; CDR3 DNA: TGTGCCACCAGTGATTCGGCAGCGGCCCCCAGCACCGGGGAGCTGTTTTTT; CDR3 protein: CATSDSAAAPSTGELFF
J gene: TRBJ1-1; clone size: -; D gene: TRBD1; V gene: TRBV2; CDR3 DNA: TGTGCCAGCAGTAGTTGGTCCGGGACAGCGAACACTGAAGCTTTCTTT; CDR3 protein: CASSSWSGTANTEAFF
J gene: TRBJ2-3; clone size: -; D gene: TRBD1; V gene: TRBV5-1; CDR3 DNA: TGCGCCAGCAGCAGCCGTCGACAGGGGGCAGATACGCAGTATTTT; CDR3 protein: CASSSRRQGADTQYF
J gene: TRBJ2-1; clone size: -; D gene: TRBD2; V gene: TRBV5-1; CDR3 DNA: TGCGCCAGCAGCCCTAGACTAGCGGGGGGGCAGGATGAGCAGTTCTTC; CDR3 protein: CASSPRLAGGQDEQFF
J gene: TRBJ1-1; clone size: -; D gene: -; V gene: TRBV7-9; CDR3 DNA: TGTGCCAGCAGATTAGAACAGGGTTTAACTGAAGCTTTCTTT; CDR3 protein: CASRLEQGLTEAFF
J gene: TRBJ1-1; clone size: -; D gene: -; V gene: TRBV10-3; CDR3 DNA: TGTGCCATCAGTGAGTCCAGCGGATACACTGAAGCTTTCTTT; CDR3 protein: CAISESSGYTEAFF
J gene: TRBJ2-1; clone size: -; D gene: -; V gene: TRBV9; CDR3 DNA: TGTGCCAGCAGCCCAGGGGCAGACTCCTACAATGAGCAGTTCTTC; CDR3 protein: CASSPGADSYNEQFF
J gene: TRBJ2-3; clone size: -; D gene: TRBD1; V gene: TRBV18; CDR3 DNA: TGTGCCAGCTCACTAAAGGGACAGGCCTCTCTAACAGATACGCAGTATTTT; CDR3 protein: CASSLKGQASLTDTQYF